The 7 T cell receptor beta chains given below trace back to one sample, sequenced in a study of T-cell reconstitution after alpha-beta-depleted transplantation in children (dated by TCRdb to 2016 to 2017). In the paper's terms, the treatment or condition label means: allogeneic hematopoietic cell transplantation with graft depleted of TCRalphabeta T cells and CD19 B cells. The method was PCR. TCRdb records Illumina HiSeq 2500 as the sequencer. TCR libraries were prepared with molecular barcoding, using unique molecular identifiers to normalize TCRbeta repertoire quantification. TCRdb handled the public reads itself, with Q25 trimming in fastp and clone calling in MiXCR, and kept productive beta chains. Rows with a matching CDR3 protein are joined into one entry that keeps the most common DNA and genes. The sample table contains approximately 210,000 distinct CDR3 sequences; only one count was recorded for about 15% of them. The ten largest account for just under 45% of the sample.

The source material was PBMCs, mostly from graft donor cells, sampled 360 days after TCRalphabeta/CD19-depleted stem cell transplant. Receptor source: a male patient aged 2-15 years who had a stem cell transplant for acute lymphoblastic leukemia, so the T cells may come from the graft donor.

This clonotype turned up a few times. The rearrangement joins TRBV6-2 or TRBV6-3 to TRBJ2-6; D remains ambiguous. Trimming cost V 6 bases and J 2 bases, with 26 bases left between them. CDR1 MNHEY and CDR2 SVGEGT come from the germline V gene. This CDR3 has 20 residues. This chain's CDR3 is CASSRTVTTYRSAGANVLTF. CDR3 DNA sequence: TGTGCCAGCAGCCGTACTGTCACAACCTACAGAAGTGCTGGGGCCAACGTCCTGACTTTC.

The CDR3 loop is CASSFSTDGNTIYF. The CDR3 bases are TGTGCCAGCAGTTTTAGCACAGATGGAAACACCATATATTTT. V usage is TRBV12-3 or TRBV12-4 and J usage is TRBJ1-3; D gene ambiguous. CDR3 length: 14 residues. V was trimmed by 3 bases and J by 3 bases, leaving 9 bases between them.

The rearrangement uses TRBV12-3 or TRBV12-4 and TRBJ1-5, with D maybe TRBD1 (6 bases). V dropped 8 bases and J dropped 3 bases, with 14 bases sitting between them. The length of the CDR3 is 14 residues. CDR3 protein: CASGQGQINQPQHF. CDR3 nucleotide sequence: TGTGCCAGCGGACAAGGACAGATCAATCAGCCCCAGCATTTT.

The chain carries TRBV18 and TRBJ1-5; D is unclear. The CDR3 totals 14 residues. The germline CDR1 and CDR2 sequences are KGHSH and LQKENI. V was cut by 3 bases and J by 4 bases, with 10 bases left in between. The CDR3 spells CASSPGPANQPQHF. The DNA for the CDR3 is TGTGCCAGCTCACCCGGGCCCGCTAATCAGCCCCAGCATTTT.

This chain links TRBV5-1 with TRBJ2-3; TRBD2 matches 15 bases. The V gene's germline CDR1 is SGHRS and CDR2 YFSETQ. J gave up 8 bases and V 1 base, and 11 bases lay outside the gene matches. The CDR3 contains 18 residues. The CDR3 nucleotides are TGCGCCAGCAGCTTGATGGGACTAGCGGGGGGTATTAAAGGTACGCAGTATTTT. Protein sequence: CASSLMGLAGGIKGTQYF.

This clonotype appeared many times. This chain joins TRBV20-1 and TRBJ2-3; no firm D call. V lost 1 base to trimming and J lost 1 base, with 15 bases between them. CDR3 size: 16 residues. Germline V lookup: CDR1 DFQATT, CDR2 SNEGSKA (reference sequence). CDR3: CSARASGRPRTDTQYF. The CDR3 bases are TGCAGTGCTAGAGCATCTGGCAGGCCCCGCACAGATACGCAGTATTTT.

The V call is TRBV10-3, the J call TRBJ2-5; a weak D match, TRBD1 (5 bases). CDR3 length: 14 residues. The germline V gene encodes CDR1 ENHRY and CDR2 SYGVKD. V shed 5 bases and J shed 0 bases, with 10 bases lying between them. The CDR3 spells CAISRGGNQETQYF. CDR3 in DNA: TGTGCCATCAGTAGGGGTGGGAACCAAGAGACCCAGTACTTC.